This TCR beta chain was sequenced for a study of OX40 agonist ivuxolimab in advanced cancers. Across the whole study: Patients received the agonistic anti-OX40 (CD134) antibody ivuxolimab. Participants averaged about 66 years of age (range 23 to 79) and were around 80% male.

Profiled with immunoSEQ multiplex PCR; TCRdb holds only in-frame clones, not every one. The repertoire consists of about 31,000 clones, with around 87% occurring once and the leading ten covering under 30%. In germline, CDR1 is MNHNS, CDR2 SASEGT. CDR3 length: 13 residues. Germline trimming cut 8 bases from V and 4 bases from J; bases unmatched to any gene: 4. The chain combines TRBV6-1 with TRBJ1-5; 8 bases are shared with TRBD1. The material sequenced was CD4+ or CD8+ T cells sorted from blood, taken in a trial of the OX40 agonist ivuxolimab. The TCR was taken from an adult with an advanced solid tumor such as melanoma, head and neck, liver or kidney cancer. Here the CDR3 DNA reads TGTGCCAGCGGACAGGGACGGAATCAGCCCCAGCATTTT. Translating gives CASGQGRNQPQHF.